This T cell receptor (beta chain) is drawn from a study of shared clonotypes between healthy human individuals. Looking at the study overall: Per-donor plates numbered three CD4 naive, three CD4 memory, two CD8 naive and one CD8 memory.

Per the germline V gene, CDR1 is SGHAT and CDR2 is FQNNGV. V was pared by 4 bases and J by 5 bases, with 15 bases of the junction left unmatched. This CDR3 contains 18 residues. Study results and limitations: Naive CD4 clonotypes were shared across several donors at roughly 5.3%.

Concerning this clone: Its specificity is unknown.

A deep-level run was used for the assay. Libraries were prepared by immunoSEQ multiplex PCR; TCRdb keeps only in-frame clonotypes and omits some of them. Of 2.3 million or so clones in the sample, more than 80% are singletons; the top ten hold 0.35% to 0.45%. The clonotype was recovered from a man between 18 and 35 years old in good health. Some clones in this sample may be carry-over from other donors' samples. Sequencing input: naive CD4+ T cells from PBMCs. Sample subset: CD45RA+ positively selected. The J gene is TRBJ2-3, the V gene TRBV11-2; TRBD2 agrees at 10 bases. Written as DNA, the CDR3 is TGTGCCAGCAGCTCTTTTGGACTAGCGGACGCTGGAGGAGATACGCAGTATTTT. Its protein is CASSSFGLADAGGDTQYF.